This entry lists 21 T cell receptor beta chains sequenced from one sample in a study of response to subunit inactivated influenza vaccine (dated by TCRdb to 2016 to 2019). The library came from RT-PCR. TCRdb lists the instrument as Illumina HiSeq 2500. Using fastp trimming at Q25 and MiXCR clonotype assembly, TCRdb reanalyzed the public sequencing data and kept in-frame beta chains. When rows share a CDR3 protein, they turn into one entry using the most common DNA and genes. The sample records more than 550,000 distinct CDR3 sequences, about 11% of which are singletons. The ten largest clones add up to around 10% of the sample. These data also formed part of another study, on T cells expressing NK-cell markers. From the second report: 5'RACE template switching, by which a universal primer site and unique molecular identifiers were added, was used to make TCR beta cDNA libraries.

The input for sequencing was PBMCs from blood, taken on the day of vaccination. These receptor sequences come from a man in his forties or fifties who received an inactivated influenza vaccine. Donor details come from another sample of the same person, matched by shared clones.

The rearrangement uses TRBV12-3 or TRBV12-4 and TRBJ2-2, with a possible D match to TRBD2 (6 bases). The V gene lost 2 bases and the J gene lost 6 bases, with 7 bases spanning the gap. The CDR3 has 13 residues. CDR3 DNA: TGTGCCAGCAGTTTACCTAGCGCCGGGGAGCTGTTTTTT. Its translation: CASSLPSAGELFF.

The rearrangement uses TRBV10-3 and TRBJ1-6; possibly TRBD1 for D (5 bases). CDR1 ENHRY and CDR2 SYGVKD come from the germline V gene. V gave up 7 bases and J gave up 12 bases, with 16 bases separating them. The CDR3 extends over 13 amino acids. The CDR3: CAINDGPGGPLHF. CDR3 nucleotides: TGTGCCATCAACGACGGTCCCGGGGGACCCCTCCACTTT.

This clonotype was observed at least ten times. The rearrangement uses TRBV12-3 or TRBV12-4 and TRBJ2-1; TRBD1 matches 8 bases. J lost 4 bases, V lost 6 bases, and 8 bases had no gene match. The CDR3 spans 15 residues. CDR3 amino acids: CASSSRQGPYNEQFF. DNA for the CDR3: TGTGCCAGCAGCTCCCGACAGGGGCCTTACAATGAGCAGTTCTTC.

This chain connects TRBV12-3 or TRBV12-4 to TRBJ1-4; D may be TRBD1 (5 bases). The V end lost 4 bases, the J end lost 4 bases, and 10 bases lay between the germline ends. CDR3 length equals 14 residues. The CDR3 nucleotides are TGTGCCAGCAGTTGGGGCGCGGGTAATGAAAAACTGTTTTTT. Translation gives CASSWGAGNEKLFF.

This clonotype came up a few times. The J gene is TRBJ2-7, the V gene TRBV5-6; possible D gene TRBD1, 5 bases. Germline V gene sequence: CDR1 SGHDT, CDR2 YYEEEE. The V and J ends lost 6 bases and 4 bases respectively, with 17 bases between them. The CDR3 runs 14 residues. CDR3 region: CASNTGNLGYEQYF. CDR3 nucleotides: TGTGCCAGCAACACAGGTAACCTGGGATACGAGCAGTACTTC.

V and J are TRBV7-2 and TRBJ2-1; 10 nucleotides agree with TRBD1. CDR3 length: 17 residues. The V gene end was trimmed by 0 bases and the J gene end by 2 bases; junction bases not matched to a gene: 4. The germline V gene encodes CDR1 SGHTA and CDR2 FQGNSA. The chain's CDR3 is CASSLARGQGPYNEQFF. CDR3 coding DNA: TGTGCCAGCAGCTTAGCCCGGGGACAGGGGCCCTACAATGAGCAGTTCTTC. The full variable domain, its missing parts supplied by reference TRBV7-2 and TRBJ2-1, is GAGVSQSPSNKVTEKGKDVELRCDPISGHTALYWYRQSLGQGLEFLIYFQGNSAPDKSGLPSDRFSAERTGGSVSTLTIQRTQQEDSAVYLCASSLARGQGPYNEQFFGPGTRLTVL.

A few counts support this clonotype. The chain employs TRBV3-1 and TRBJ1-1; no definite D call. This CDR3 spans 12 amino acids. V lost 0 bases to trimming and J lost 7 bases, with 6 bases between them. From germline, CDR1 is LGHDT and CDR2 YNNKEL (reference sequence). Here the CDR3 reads CASSQDSGEAFF. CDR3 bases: TGTGCCAGCAGCCAAGATAGTGGTGAAGCTTTCTTT.

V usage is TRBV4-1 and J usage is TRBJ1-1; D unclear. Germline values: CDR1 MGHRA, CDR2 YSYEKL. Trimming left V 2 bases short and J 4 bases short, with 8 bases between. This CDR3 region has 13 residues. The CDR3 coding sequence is TGCGCCAGCAGCCAATTAATACGCACTGAAGCTTTCTTT. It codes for CASSQLIRTEAFF.

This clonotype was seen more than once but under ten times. The CDR3 bases are TGTGCCAGCAGTTTCGACAGGGGGCGAGGGTCACCCCTCCACTTT. Translation: CASSFDRGRGSPLHF. This chain connects TRBV27 to TRBJ1-6, with TRBD1 matching over 10 bases. This CDR3 region has 15 residues. CDR1 is MNHEY, CDR2 SMNVEV, per germline (reference sequence). V lost 3 bases and J lost 10; bases outside the gene matches: 6.

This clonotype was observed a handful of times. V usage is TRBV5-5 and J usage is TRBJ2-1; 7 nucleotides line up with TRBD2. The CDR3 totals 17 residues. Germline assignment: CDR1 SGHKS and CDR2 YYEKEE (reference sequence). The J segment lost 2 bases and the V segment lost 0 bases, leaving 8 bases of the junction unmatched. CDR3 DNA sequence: TGTGCCAGCAGCTTGGCCTTGCGGGGGAGGCCCTACAATGAGCAGTTCTTC. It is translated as CASSLALRGRPYNEQFF.

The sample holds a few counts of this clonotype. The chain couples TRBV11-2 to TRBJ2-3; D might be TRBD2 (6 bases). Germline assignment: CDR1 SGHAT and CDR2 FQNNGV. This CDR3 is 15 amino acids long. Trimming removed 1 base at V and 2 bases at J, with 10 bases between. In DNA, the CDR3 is TGTGCCAGCAGCTTAGTCCGGGGGTACACAGATACGCAGTATTTT. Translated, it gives CASSLVRGYTDTQYF.

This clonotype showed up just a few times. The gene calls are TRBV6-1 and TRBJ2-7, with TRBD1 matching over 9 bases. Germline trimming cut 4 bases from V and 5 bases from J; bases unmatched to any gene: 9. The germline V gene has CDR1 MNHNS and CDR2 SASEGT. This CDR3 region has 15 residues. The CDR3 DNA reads TGTGCCAGCAGTGTTTTTGGGACAGGGTATAACGAGCAGTACTTC. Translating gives CASSVFGTGYNEQYF.

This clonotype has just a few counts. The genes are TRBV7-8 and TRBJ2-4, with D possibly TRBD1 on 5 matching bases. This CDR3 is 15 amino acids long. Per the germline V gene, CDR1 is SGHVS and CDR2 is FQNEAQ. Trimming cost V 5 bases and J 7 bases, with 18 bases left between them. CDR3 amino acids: CASSLPFQGANIQYF. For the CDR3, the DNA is TGTGCCAGCAGCCTCCCCTTCCAGGGTGCTAACATTCAGTACTTC.

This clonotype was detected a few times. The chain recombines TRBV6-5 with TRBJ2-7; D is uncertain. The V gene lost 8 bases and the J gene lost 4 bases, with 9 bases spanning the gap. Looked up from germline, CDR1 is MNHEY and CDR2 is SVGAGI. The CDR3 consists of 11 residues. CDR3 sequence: CASSNMYEQYF. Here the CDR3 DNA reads TGTGCCAGCTCTAACATGTACGAGCAGTACTTC.

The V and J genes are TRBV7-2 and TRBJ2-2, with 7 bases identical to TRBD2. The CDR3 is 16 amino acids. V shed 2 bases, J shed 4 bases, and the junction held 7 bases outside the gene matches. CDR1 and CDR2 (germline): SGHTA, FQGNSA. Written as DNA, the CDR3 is TGTGCCAGCAGCTTATTATGGGGGAGGGGCACCGGGGAGCTGTTTTTT. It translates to CASSLLWGRGTGELFF.

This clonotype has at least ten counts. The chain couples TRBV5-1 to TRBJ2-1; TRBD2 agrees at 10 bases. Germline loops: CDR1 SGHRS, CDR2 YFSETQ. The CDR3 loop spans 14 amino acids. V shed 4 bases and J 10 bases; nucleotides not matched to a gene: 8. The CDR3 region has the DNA TGCGCCAGCAGCAGATTAGCGGGGGGCAGGGAGCAGTTCTTC. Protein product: CASSRLAGGREQFF.

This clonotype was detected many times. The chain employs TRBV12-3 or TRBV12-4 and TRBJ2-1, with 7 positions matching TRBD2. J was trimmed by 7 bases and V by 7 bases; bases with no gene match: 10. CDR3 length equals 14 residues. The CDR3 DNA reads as TGTGCCAGCACCCCGGGCGGGAGATTGAATGAGCAGTTCTTC. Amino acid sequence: CASTPGGRLNEQFF.

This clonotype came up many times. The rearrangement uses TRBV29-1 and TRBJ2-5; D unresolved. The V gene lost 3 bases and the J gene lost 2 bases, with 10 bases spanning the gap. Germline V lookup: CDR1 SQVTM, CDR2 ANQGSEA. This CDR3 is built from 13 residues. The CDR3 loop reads CSVEEQIQETQYF. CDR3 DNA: TGCAGCGTTGAGGAGCAGATTCAAGAGACCCAGTACTTC.

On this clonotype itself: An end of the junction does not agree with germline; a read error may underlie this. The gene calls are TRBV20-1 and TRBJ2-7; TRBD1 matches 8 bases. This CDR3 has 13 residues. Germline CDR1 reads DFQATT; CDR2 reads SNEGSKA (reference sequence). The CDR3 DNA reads TGCAGTGCTGGAGAGATGGACAGGGACGAGCAGTACTTC. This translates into CSAGEMDRDEQYF.

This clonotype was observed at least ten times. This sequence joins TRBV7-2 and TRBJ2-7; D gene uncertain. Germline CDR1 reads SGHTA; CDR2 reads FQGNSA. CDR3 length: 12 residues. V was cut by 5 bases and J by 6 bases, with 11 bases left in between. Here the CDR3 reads CASSPPTAEQYF. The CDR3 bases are TGTGCCAGCAGCCCACCTACCGCCGAGCAGTACTTC. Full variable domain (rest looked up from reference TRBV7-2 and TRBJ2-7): GAGVSQSPSNKVTEKGKDVELRCDPISGHTALYWYRQSLGQGLEFLIYFQGNSAPDKSGLPSDRFSAERTGGSVSTLTIQRTQQEDSAVYLCASSPPTAEQYFGPGTRLTVT.

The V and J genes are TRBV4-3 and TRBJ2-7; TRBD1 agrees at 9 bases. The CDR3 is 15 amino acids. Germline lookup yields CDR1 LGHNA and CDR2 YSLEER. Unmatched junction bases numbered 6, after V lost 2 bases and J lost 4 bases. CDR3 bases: TGCGCCAGCAGCCAACAACCGGGACAGGGATACGAGCAGTACTTC. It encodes CASSQQPGQGYEQYF.